One and the same sample provided the 22 T cell receptor beta chains below, sequenced in a study of T cells after yellow fever vaccination (dated by TCRdb to between 2018 and 2021). The treatment or condition label for this specimen denotes: live attenuated yellow fever vaccine strain. The method was 5' RACE. Sequenced on an Illumina NovaSeq 6000. TCRdb passed the public sequencing reads through fastp at Q25 and MiXCR, retaining productive beta sequences. Every CDR3 protein is listed once, alongside the most common genes and DNA of its rows. In all, the sample holds a few hundred thousand distinct CDR3 sequences, and approximately 3% of those were seen once. The top ten constitute around 3% of the sample. This material consisted of CD4+ T cells sorted from PBMCs, taken 10 days after the yellow fever booster vaccination. Receptors were obtained from a man younger than 35 who received the YFV17D yellow fever vaccine.

This clonotype was seen many times. The chain joins TRBV24-1 to TRBJ2-5; D remains unclear. The CDR3 is 16 amino acids. The germline V gene has CDR1 KGHDR and CDR2 SFDVKD. Trimming removed 2 bases from V and 0 bases from J, with 12 bases in between. CDR3 in DNA: TGTGCCACCAGTGATTCCTATGATTGGTACCAAGAGACCCAGTACTTC. Translating gives CATSDSYDWYQETQYF.

The gene calls are TRBV7-2 and TRBJ1-2; 7 positions agree with TRBD1. The CDR3 has 15 amino acids. Germline V gene lookup returns CDR1 SGHTA and CDR2 FQGNSA. The V and J ends lost 1 base and 4 bases, in that order; junction bases with no gene match: 6. This CDR3 is CASSLDRGAGYGYTF. The CDR3 region has the DNA TGTGCCAGCAGCTTAGACAGGGGCGCCGGCTATGGCTACACCTTC.

The table lists this clonotype with a few counts. This chain uses TRBV20-1 with TRBJ2-5; D is undetermined. This CDR3 spans 10 amino acids. Per the germline V gene, CDR1 is DFQATT and CDR2 is SNEGSKA (reference sequence). V shed 2 bases and J shed 5 bases, with 3 bases lying between them. The CDR3 here is CSARFETQYF. In DNA form, the CDR3 reads TGCAGTGCTAGATTTGAGACCCAGTACTTC.

This clonotype was seen many times. The chain uses TRBV20-1 and TRBJ2-2; D not resolved. V was pared by 3 bases and J by 6 bases, with 11 bases between. The CDR3 is made up of 13 amino acids. Germline CDR1 is DFQATT and CDR2 is SNEGSKA (reference sequence). Here the CDR3 DNA reads TGCAGTGCTAGGTCCATCCGGGCCGGGGAGCTGTTTTTT. Translated: CSARSIRAGELFF.

The sample holds many counts of this clonotype. The chain couples TRBV7-6 to TRBJ2-5; 13 bases align to TRBD2. The V and J ends lost 4 bases and 5 bases, in that order; junction bases with no gene match: 7. From germline, CDR1 is SGHVS and CDR2 FNYEAQ. The CDR3 spans 16 residues. CDR3 in amino acids: CASSYQLAGGRETQYF. CDR3 bases: TGTGCCAGCAGCTACCAACTAGCGGGGGGGCGGGAGACCCAGTACTTC.

Many counts were recorded for this clonotype. The gene calls are TRBV4-1 and TRBJ2-5; D is possibly TRBD1 or TRBD2 (6 bases each). The CDR3 totals 16 residues. Germline CDR1 MGHRA, CDR2 YSYEKL. Trimming pared 1 base from V and 5 bases from J, leaving 17 bases between. The CDR3 is CASSQGGRGSGETQYF. CDR3 coding DNA: TGCGCCAGCAGCCAAGGGGGGCGGGGAAGTGGTGAGACCCAGTACTTC.

At least ten counts were recorded for this clonotype. The chain combines TRBV6-6 with TRBJ2-2; D is undetermined. V was clipped by 5 bases and J by 2 bases, with 15 bases between them. CDR1 and CDR2 from the germline V gene are MNHNY and SVGAGI (reference sequence). There are 16 residues in the CDR3. The CDR3 DNA reads TGTGCCAGCAGTCGGTACGGAAAGACAAACACCGGGGAGCTGTTTTTT. This translates into CASSRYGKTNTGELFF.

This clonotype was seen ten or more times. The CDR3 sequence: CASSLSISYEQYF. The CDR3 DNA reads TGCGCCAGCAGCTTGTCCATCTCCTACGAGCAGTACTTC. J is TRBJ2-7 and V is TRBV5-1; D is uncertain. The CDR3 loop spans 13 amino acids. The germline CDR1 and CDR2 sequences are SGHRS and YFSETQ. Deletions cut 1 base from V and 0 bases from J, with 5 bases between.

This clonotype was counted many times. This chain uses TRBV3-1 with TRBJ2-1; the D gene is possibly TRBD1 (5 bases). The V gene's germline CDR1 is LGHDT and CDR2 YNNKEL (reference sequence). V dropped 0 bases and J dropped 7 bases, with 16 bases sitting between them. This CDR3 is 16 amino acids long. CDR3 sequence reads: CASSQEPARVRNEQFF. The CDR3 DNA sequence: TGTGCCAGCAGCCAAGAACCGGCCAGGGTGAGGAATGAGCAGTTCTTC.

This clonotype was seen many times. This chain joins TRBV5-1 and TRBJ2-2, with TRBD1 identical over 10 bases. Germline V CDR1 and CDR2: SGHRS, YFSETQ. CDR3 length equals 16 residues. With V trimmed by 2 bases and J by 4 bases, 5 bases remained unmatched. In DNA form, the CDR3 reads TGCGCCAGCAGCTTTGCCGGGACAGGGGTCACCGGGGAGCTGTTTTTT. Translated: CASSFAGTGVTGELFF.

This clonotype was detected many times. V gene TRBV12-3 or TRBV12-4 combines with J gene TRBJ1-4; possibly TRBD1 for D (6 bases). Trimming took off 6 bases at V and 4 bases at J, with 12 bases between the two ends. CDR3 length equals 14 residues. DNA of the CDR3: TGTGCCAGCAGACGGACAGCCGTTAATGAAAAACTGTTTTTT. Translated, it gives CASRRTAVNEKLFF.

This clonotype was seen ten or more times. The genes are TRBV11-2 and TRBJ2-4, with D perhaps TRBD2 (6 bases). The length of the CDR3 is 13 residues. The germline gives CDR1 SGHAT, CDR2 FQNNGV. V lost 4 bases to trimming and J lost 10 bases, with 14 bases between them. The CDR3 bases are TGTGCCAGCAGCTCTCTGACACGGGGGATTCAGTACTTC. Amino acid sequence: CASSSLTRGIQYF.

In this sample, this clonotype turned up a few times. The rearrangement uses TRBV11-2 and TRBJ2-2; 10 nucleotides line up with TRBD1. Germline CDR1 SGHAT, CDR2 FQNNGV. There are 18 residues in the CDR3. V lost 2 bases and J lost 4; bases outside the gene matches: 10. CDR3 in DNA: TGTGCCAGCAGCTTACCCCCCCGGGACAGGGGAGCCACCGGGGAGCTGTTTTTT. The encoded protein is CASSLPPRDRGATGELFF.

There are many counts of this clonotype. The V and J genes are TRBV12-3 or TRBV12-4 and TRBJ2-1; tentative D call: TRBD1 (5 bases). The CDR3 runs 14 residues. V was trimmed by 7 bases and J by 7 bases, leaving 17 bases between them. CDR3 loop: CASTQSSRGNEQFF. The DNA for the CDR3 is TGTGCCAGCACCCAATCCTCAAGGGGTAATGAGCAGTTCTTC.

This clonotype was detected many times. The chain's CDR3 is CASSQEQNYGYTF. DNA of the CDR3: TGCGCCAGCAGCCAAGAACAGAACTATGGCTACACCTTC. The chain employs TRBV4-3 and TRBJ1-2; no clear D gene. The V gene's germline CDR1 is LGHNA and CDR2 YSLEER. Trimming pared 0 bases from V and 2 bases from J, leaving 4 bases between. This CDR3 is built from 13 residues.

The CDR3 nucleotides read TGTGCCAGCAGTGAAGGACGGCTGAACACCGGGGAGCTGTTTTTT. Its protein is CASSEGRLNTGELFF. This sequence joins TRBV2 and TRBJ2-2; D gene uncertain. Germline assignment: CDR1 SNHLY and CDR2 FYNNEI. The length of the CDR3 is 15 residues. V was cut by 1 base and J by 1 base, with 7 bases left in between.

The V gene is TRBV6-5, the J gene TRBJ2-1; 10 nucleotides agree with TRBD2. The CDR3 totals 16 residues. V lost 6 bases, J lost 8 bases, and 13 bases stayed unmatched. CDR1 MNHEY and CDR2 SVGAGI come from the germline V gene. The CDR3 protein is CASRRRGSGGRYEQFF. For the CDR3, the DNA is TGTGCCAGCAGGCGGCGGGGTAGCGGGGGGAGGTATGAGCAGTTCTTC.

The J gene is TRBJ1-6, the V gene TRBV7-2; 9 bases align to TRBD1. This CDR3 has 15 amino acids. The germline V gene has CDR1 SGHTA and CDR2 FQGNSA. Unmatched junction bases numbered 8, after V lost 5 bases and J lost 9 bases. Here the CDR3 reads CASSPVGDRASPLHF. The CDR3 DNA reads TGTGCCAGCAGCCCAGTAGGGGACAGGGCTTCACCCCTCCACTTT.

This clonotype was counted a few times. The chain couples TRBV7-6 to TRBJ2-1; D ambiguous. CDR3 size: 12 residues. Trimming cost V 3 bases and J 8 bases, with 8 bases left between them. Germline values: CDR1 SGHVS, CDR2 FNYEAQ. DNA of the CDR3: TGTGCCAGCAGCTTCTATGGGGATGAGCAGTTCTTC. Translation gives CASSFYGDEQFF. Complete variable domain (other parts from reference TRBV7-6 and TRBJ2-1): GAGVSQSPRYKVTKRGQDVALRCDPISGHVSLYWYRQALGQGPEFLTYFNYEAQQDKSGLPNDRFSAERPEGSISTLTIQRTEQRDSAMYRCASSFYGDEQFFGPGTRLTVL.

This clonotype has ten or more counts. The rearrangement uses TRBV7-2 and TRBJ2-4; the D gene is possibly TRBD2 (6 bases). CDR1 SGHTA and CDR2 FQGNSA come from the germline V gene. The CDR3 loop spans 17 amino acids. The V gene lost 8 bases and the J gene lost 0 bases, with 20 bases spanning the gap. The CDR3 sequence: CASGGYGQGLAKNIQYF. As DNA, the CDR3 is TGTGCCAGCGGAGGGTATGGGCAGGGACTAGCCAAAAACATTCAGTACTTC.

This clonotype has just a few counts. The V call is TRBV7-2, the J call TRBJ1-4; maybe TRBD1 (5 bases). V was pared by 2 bases and J by 3 bases, with 10 bases between. Germline lookup yields CDR1 SGHTA and CDR2 FQGNSA. The CDR3 consists of 15 residues. The CDR3: CASSLWGLPNEKLFF. DNA of the CDR3: TGTGCCAGCAGCTTATGGGGGTTACCTAATGAAAAACTGTTTTTT.

This clonotype was found many times. J is TRBJ2-5 and V is TRBV7-3; 8 bases line up with TRBD1. The V gene's germline CDR1 is SGHTA and CDR2 FQGTGA. After removal of 5 bases from V and 5 bases from J, the junction contained 10 bases not matched to a gene. The CDR3 is 15 residues long. The CDR3 DNA reads as TGTGCCAGCAGCCCTTCGGACAGGGCCTGGGAGACCCAGTACTTC. Protein product: CASSPSDRAWETQYF.